This passage covers 24 T cell receptor beta chains from one sample sequenced in a study of vaccination effects on CD4 cells after COVID-19. With the ViraFEST assay, the study expanded antigen-specific CD4+ T cells using viral peptide pools, then sequenced them. It was after around 10 days of culture that CD4+ T cells were isolated. All vaccine recipients tested negative for nucleocapsid antibodies and had never contracted SARS-CoV-2 infection. No antigen has been identified for these receptors. Here immunoSEQ multiplex PCR was the method, and the copy in TCRdb shows in-frame clones only, minus some. The repertoire holds 65,000 to 85,000 clones, with about four fifths as singletons. The sequencing used CD4+ T cells from PBMCs cultured with SARS-CoV-2 spike peptides, collected before COVID-19 vaccination. The receptors derive from a human donor who received a COVID-19 vaccine.

The chain carries TRBV9 and TRBJ1-5; maybe TRBD1 (5 bases). Trimming took 3 bases from V and 2 from J, leaving 15 bases between them. Germline-derived CDR1 and CDR2 are SGDLS and YYNGEE. The length of the CDR3 is 16 residues. For the CDR3, the DNA is TGTGCCAGCAGCGGGGGGGACCTCGGTCGCAATCAGCCCCAGCATTTT. Amino acids: CASSGGDLGRNQPQHF.

The chain employs TRBV4-1 and TRBJ2-6; the match to TRBD2 covers 8 bases. V lost 2 bases, J lost 1 base, and 10 bases stayed unmatched. From germline, CDR1 is MGHRA and CDR2 YSYEKL. The CDR3 is 19 amino acids. The CDR3 spells CASSQHMDGRASGANVLTF. The CDR3 bases are TGCGCCAGCAGCCAACATATGGACGGGAGGGCTTCTGGGGCCAACGTCCTGACTTTC.

The sample holds a few counts of this clone. The chain combines TRBV27 with TRBJ1-1, with a possible D match to TRBD1 (6 bases). CDR1 and CDR2 from the germline V gene are MNHEY and SMNVEV (reference sequence). V shed 6 bases and J shed 0 bases, with 11 bases lying between them. The CDR3 totals 14 residues. CDR3 region: CASRLDRLNTEAFF. CDR3 DNA: TGTGCCAGCAGACTTGACAGGCTGAACACTGAAGCTTTCTTT.

This clone was counted only a few times. The V and J genes are TRBV2 and TRBJ1-6; D remains ambiguous. The V and J ends lost 8 bases and 6 bases respectively, with 11 bases between them. Germline lookup yields CDR1 SNHLY and CDR2 FYNNEI. The CDR3 contains 13 residues. CDR3 residues: CASGSLVNSPLHF. DNA for the CDR3: TGTGCCAGCGGATCCCTTGTTAATTCACCCCTCCACTTT.

This clone was found a few times. V gene TRBV27 combines with J gene TRBJ2-2, with 7 bases lining up with TRBD1. This CDR3 is built from 14 residues. Germline CDR1 reads MNHEY; CDR2 reads SMNVEV (reference sequence). After removal of 6 bases from V and 6 bases from J, the junction contained 7 bases not matched to a gene. The CDR3 spells CASSRQGQPGELFF. The CDR3 coding sequence is TGTGCCAGCAGCCGACAGGGTCAGCCCGGGGAGCTGTTTTTT.

This sequence joins TRBV28 and TRBJ2-7; D is unclear. V lost 1 base and J lost 3, with 7 bases in between. CDR1 and CDR2 from the germline V gene are MDHEN and SYDVKM. This CDR3 comprises 13 residues. CDR3 sequence (DNA): TGTGCCAGCAGTTTATCAAGGAGCTACGAGCAGTACGTC. Translated: CASSLSRSYEQYV.

This clone occurred a few times. The chain couples TRBV6-6 to TRBJ2-1, with a possible D match to TRBD2 (5 bases). With 5 bases removed from V and 10 bases from J, the gap between germline ends came to 15 bases. Germline V gene sequence: CDR1 MNHNY, CDR2 SVGAGI (reference sequence). The CDR3 is 13 residues long. The CDR3 here is CASSRTSGWEQFF. DNA of the CDR3: TGTGCCAGCAGTAGAACTAGTGGCTGGGAGCAGTTCTTC.

The V gene is TRBV27, the J gene TRBJ2-3; 8 positions agree with TRBD2. The germline V gene has CDR1 MNHEY and CDR2 SMNVEV (reference sequence). The CDR3 is 18 amino acids. Losses at the gene ends were 7 bases for V and 2 bases for J; bases not matched to a gene: 17. Here the CDR3 DNA reads TGTGCCAGCACCACCGGGTATCGGGCGGGGGGCCTCACAGATACGCAGTATTTT. Translation gives CASTTGYRAGGLTDTQYF.

There are a few counts of this clone. The rearrangement links TRBV6-5 to TRBJ1-6, with D unresolved. The ends were cut back, 0 bases at V and 7 bases at J, with 13 bases in the middle. From germline, CDR1 is MNHEY and CDR2 SVGAGI. The CDR3 covers 16 residues. The CDR3 is CASSYSPADLNSPLHF. As DNA, the CDR3 is TGTGCCAGCAGTTACTCTCCGGCGGACTTGAATTCACCCCTCCACTTT.

The chain is built from TRBV9 and TRBJ1-6; D uncertain. This CDR3 is built from 16 residues. V gave up 0 bases and J gave up 0 bases, with 7 bases separating them. Per germline, CDR1 SGDLS and CDR2 YYNGEE. CDR3 in amino acids: CASSVDFGSYNSPLHF. Here the CDR3 DNA reads TGTGCCAGCAGCGTAGACTTTGGCTCCTATAATTCACCCCTCCACTTT.

The chain combines TRBV18 with TRBJ1-1; D is unresolved. V lost 2 bases, J lost 1 base, and 8 bases lay in between. The CDR3 runs 14 residues. Germline V gene data show CDR1 as KGHSH and CDR2 as LQKENI. In nucleotides, the CDR3 is TGTGCCAGCTCACCAACAAACACGAACACTGAAGCTTTCTTT. The encoded protein is CASSPTNTNTEAFF.

The chain combines TRBV3-1 (or the pseudogene TRBV3-2) with TRBJ2-1; possibly TRBD2 for D (5 bases). Looked up from germline, CDR1 is LGHDT and CDR2 is YNNKEL (reference sequence). Deletions cut 0 bases from V and 7 bases from J, with 13 bases between. The CDR3 runs to 15 residues. CDR3 region: CASSQELGLSNEQFF. CDR3 coding DNA: TGTGCCAGCAGCCAAGAGTTAGGACTCTCGAATGAGCAGTTCTTC.

This clone showed up just once. The rearrangement links TRBV19 to TRBJ2-1; D might be TRBD1 (5 bases). The CDR3 is made up of 12 amino acids. With 8 bases removed from V and 4 bases from J, the gap between germline ends came to 9 bases. From germline, CDR1 is LNHDA and CDR2 SQIVND (reference sequence). The CDR3 protein is CASGTGYNEQFF. CDR3 coding DNA: TGTGCCAGTGGAACAGGTTACAATGAGCAGTTCTTC.

J is TRBJ2-1 and V is TRBV11-3, with 8 bases that match TRBD1. Germline trimming cut 1 base from V and 4 bases from J; bases unmatched to any gene: 6. This CDR3 contains 16 residues. Germline V gives CDR1 SGHNT, CDR2 YENEEA. CDR3 bases: TGTGCCAGCAGCTTAGGCAGACAGGGGAGGTACAATGAGCAGTTCTTC. Protein: CASSLGRQGRYNEQFF.

This chain connects TRBV9 to TRBJ1-2, with 7 bases identical to TRBD1. Trimming cost V 3 bases and J 3 bases; bases outside gene matches: 8. In germline, CDR1 is SGDLS, CDR2 YYNGEE. The CDR3 runs 15 residues. The CDR3 spells CASSAEPGTDYGYTF. Written as DNA, the CDR3 is TGTGCCAGCAGCGCTGAACCCGGGACAGACTATGGCTACACCTTC.

This chain connects TRBV30 to TRBJ2-5; the match to TRBD1 covers 7 bases. Germline V gene sequence: CDR1 GTSNPN, CDR2 SVGIG (reference sequence). V shed 1 base and J 4 bases; nucleotides not matched to a gene: 3. CDR3 length: 13 residues. In nucleotides, the CDR3 is TGTGCCTGGAGTGGACAGGGTCCAGAGACCCAGTACTTC. Amino acid sequence: CAWSGQGPETQYF.

The chain employs TRBV7-9 and TRBJ2-1; D unclear. The germline V and J ends were trimmed by 3 bases and 1 base, with 10 bases remaining between them. CDR1 is SEHNR and CDR2 is FQNEAQ in the germline V gene (reference sequence). CDR3 size: 15 residues. The DNA of the CDR3 is TGTGCCAGCAGCTTTGTGGCCTCTTCCTACAATGAGCAGTTCTTC. Translation gives CASSFVASSYNEQFF.

This clone has only one observation. The chain has TRBV2 and TRBJ2-7; the D gene is possibly TRBD1 (5 bases). Germline CDR1 reads SNHLY; CDR2 reads FYNNEI. This CDR3 has 13 amino acids. Trimming shortened V by 6 bases and J by 2 bases, and 11 bases separated the two germline ends. The CDR3 DNA sequence: TGTGCCAGCAGCTTACAGGTCACCTACGAGCAGTACGTC. It encodes CASSLQVTYEQYV.

The CDR3, as DNA: TGTGCCAGCAGTAAGCAGGGGATCTCATGGAACACCGGGGAGCTGTTTTTT. As protein: CASSKQGISWNTGELFF. The chain joins TRBV27 to TRBJ2-2; D might be TRBD1 (6 bases). V dropped 5 bases and J dropped 1 base, with 17 bases sitting between them. The length of the CDR3 is 17 residues. From germline, CDR1 is MNHEY and CDR2 SMNVEV (reference sequence).

The chain has TRBV19 and TRBJ1-1; D remains ambiguous. In germline, CDR1 is LNHDA, CDR2 SQIVND (reference sequence). The CDR3 sequence is 14 residues long. Trimming removed 1 base from V and 5 bases from J, with 11 bases in between. CDR3 residues: CASSIAATWTEAFF. CDR3 bases: TGTGCCAGTAGTATAGCAGCGACGTGGACTGAAGCTTTCTTT.

The V call is TRBV10-3, the J call TRBJ2-5, with D unclear. The CDR3 length is 12 residues. Trimming stripped 4 bases from V and 7 bases from J, with 10 bases between. Germline V lookup: CDR1 ENHRY, CDR2 SYGVKD. The CDR3: CAISVEPGTQYF. In DNA form, the CDR3 reads TGTGCCATCAGTGTGGAGCCAGGGACCCAGTACTTC.

In the case of this clone: The germline gene is not matched at one end of the junction; a read error may be the cause. The chain uses TRBV5-1 and TRBJ2-4; 7 positions agree with TRBD2. Looked up from germline, CDR1 is SGHRS and CDR2 is YFSETQ. The CDR3 runs to 19 residues. The CDR3 DNA is TGCGCCAGCAGCCCCTCATTGTCGGGAGGACGTATAGCCAAAAACATTCAATACTTC. Translating gives CASSPSLSGGRIAKNIQYF.

J is TRBJ1-5 and V is TRBV24-1, with D perhaps TRBD1 (5 bases). Germline values: CDR1 KGHDR, CDR2 SFDVKD. The CDR3 covers 17 residues. V was pared by 4 bases and J by 2 bases, with 17 bases between. The CDR3, as DNA: TGTGCCACCAGTGACTCGGCGAGGGGCCTCGGCAATCAGCCCCAGCATTTT. This gives the protein CATSDSARGLGNQPQHF.

This clone was seen once. The chain has TRBV5-1 and TRBJ2-3; possible D gene TRBD2, 5 bases. Germline CDR1 SGHRS, CDR2 YFSETQ. V was shortened by 4 bases and J by 4 bases, with 13 bases between the two germline ends. The CDR3 spans 14 residues. The CDR3 reads CASSAERGPDTQYF. CDR3 in DNA: TGCGCCAGCAGCGCAGAACGGGGTCCAGATACGCAGTATTTT.